This TCR beta chain was recovered during a study of T cells in localized non-small cell lung cancer. The study's findings and limits: Analysis by sequencing included only one tumor region, so heterogeneity remains possible.

Notes on this clone: Its antigen is currently unknown.

The CDR3 covers 14 residues. Germline-derived CDR1 and CDR2 are SGHAT and FQNNGV. The germline V and J ends were trimmed by 4 bases and 4 bases, with 12 bases remaining between them. Produced via immunoSEQ multiplex PCR; TCRdb's table is partial and in-frame only. In the table there are approximately 140,000 clones, more than 80% of which are singletons. The sequence derives from a female donor at least 60 years old with stage I lung adenocarcinoma. This specimen consisted of peripheral blood, obtained before any cancer treatment. The chain has TRBV11-2 and TRBJ2-3; perhaps D is TRBD1 or TRBD2 (5 bases each). CDR3 nucleotides: TGTGCCAGCAGCTCAGGACTGGGGGCAGATACGCAGTATTTT. Its translation is CASSSGLGADTQYF.